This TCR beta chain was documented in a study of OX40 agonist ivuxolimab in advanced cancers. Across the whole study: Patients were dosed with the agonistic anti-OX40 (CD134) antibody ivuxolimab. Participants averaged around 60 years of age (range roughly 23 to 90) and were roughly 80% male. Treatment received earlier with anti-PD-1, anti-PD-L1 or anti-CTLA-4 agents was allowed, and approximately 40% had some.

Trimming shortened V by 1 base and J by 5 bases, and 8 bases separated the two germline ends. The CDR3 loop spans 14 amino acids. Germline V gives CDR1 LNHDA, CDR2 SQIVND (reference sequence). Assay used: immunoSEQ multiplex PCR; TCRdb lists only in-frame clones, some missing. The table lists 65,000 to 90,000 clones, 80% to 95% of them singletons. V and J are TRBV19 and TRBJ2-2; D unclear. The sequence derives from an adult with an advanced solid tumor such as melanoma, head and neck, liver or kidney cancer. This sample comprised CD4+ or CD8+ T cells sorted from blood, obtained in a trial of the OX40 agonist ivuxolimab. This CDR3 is CASSIGGGTGELFF. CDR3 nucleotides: TGTGCCAGTAGTATAGGGGGTGGTACCGGGGAGCTGTTTTTT.